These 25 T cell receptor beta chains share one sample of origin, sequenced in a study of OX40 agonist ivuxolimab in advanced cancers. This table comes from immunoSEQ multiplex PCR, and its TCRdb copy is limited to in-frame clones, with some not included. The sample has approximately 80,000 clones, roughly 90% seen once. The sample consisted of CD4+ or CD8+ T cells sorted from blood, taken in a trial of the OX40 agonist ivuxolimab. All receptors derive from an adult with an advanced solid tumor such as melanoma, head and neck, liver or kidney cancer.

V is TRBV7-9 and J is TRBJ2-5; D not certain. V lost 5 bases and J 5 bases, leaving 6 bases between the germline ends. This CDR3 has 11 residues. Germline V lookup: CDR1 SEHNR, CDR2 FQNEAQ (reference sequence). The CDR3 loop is CASSPQETQYF. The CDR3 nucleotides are TGTGCCAGCAGCCCGCAGGAGACCCAGTACTTC.

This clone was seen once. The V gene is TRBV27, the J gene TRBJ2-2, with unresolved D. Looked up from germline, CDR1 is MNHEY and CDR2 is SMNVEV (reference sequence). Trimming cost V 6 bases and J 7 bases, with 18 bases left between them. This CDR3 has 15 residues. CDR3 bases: TGTGCCAGCAGCCCCGGAACAGAGCGACACGGGGAGCTGTTTTTT. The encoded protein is CASSPGTERHGELFF.

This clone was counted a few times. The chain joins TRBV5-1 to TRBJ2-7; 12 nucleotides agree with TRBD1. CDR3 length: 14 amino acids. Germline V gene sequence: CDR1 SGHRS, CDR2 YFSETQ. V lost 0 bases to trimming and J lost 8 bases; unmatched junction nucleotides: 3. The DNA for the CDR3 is TGCGCCAGCAGCTTGGGGGACAGGGGGCCCAAGCAGTACTTC. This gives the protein CASSLGDRGPKQYF.

The CDR3 DNA reads as TGTGCCAGCAGCTTGCCCTCGACGGCCCCCTATGGCTACACCTTC. Translating it yields CASSLPSTAPYGYTF. The chain links TRBV5-4 to TRBJ1-2; D unresolved. The V gene's germline CDR1 is SGHNT and CDR2 YYREEE (reference sequence). This CDR3 contains 15 residues. V was clipped by 1 base and J by 4 bases, with 14 bases between them.

The CDR3 loop is CASSFDRGNGELFF. The CDR3 region has the DNA TGTGCCAGCAGCTTCGACAGGGGTAACGGGGAGCTGTTTTTT. The chain recombines TRBV7-2 with TRBJ2-2; 8 nucleotides align to TRBD1. Germline V gene sequence: CDR1 SGHTA, CDR2 FQGNSA. The CDR3 sequence is 14 residues long. The V and J ends lost 3 bases and 7 bases, in that order; junction bases with no gene match: 4.

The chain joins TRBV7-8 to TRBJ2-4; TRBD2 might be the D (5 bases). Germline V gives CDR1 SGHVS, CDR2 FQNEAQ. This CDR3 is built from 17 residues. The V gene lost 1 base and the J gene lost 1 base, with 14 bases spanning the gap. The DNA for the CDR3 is TGTGCCAGCAGCTTAGTTGGTGAGGGTGATGCCAAAAACATTCAGTACTTC. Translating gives CASSLVGEGDAKNIQYF.

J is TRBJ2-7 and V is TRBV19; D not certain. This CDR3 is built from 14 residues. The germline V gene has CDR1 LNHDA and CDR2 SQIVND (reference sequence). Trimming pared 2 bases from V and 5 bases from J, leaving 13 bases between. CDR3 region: CASSISRRVNEQYF. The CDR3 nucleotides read TGTGCCAGTAGTATATCCAGACGAGTCAACGAGCAGTACTTC.

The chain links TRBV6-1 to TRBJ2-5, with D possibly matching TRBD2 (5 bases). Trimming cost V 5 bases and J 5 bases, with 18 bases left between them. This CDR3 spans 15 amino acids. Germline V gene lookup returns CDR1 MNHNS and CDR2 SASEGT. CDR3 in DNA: TGTGCCAGCAGTCCCACCACTAGTGTTATTGAGACCCAGTACTTC. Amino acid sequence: CASSPTTSVIETQYF.

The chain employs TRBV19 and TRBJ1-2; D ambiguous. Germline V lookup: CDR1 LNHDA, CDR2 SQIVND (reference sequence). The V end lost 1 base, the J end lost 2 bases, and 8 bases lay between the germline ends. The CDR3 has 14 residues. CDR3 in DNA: TGTGCCAGTAGTATAGGCGGCAGCAACTATGGCTACACCTTC. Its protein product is CASSIGGSNYGYTF. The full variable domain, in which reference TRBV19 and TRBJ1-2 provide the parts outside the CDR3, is DGGITQSPKYLFRKEGQNVTLSCEQNLNHDAMYWYRQDPGQGLRLIYYSQIVNDFQKGDIAEGYSVSREKKESFPLTVTSAQKNPTAFYLCASSIGGSNYGYTFGSGTRLTVV.

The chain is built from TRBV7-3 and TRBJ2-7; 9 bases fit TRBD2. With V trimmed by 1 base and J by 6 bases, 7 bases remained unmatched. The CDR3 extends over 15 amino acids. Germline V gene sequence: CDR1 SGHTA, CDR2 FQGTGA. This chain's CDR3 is CASSLMGGRASEQYF. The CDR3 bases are TGTGCCAGCAGCTTAATGGGCGGGAGGGCCTCCGAGCAGTACTTC.

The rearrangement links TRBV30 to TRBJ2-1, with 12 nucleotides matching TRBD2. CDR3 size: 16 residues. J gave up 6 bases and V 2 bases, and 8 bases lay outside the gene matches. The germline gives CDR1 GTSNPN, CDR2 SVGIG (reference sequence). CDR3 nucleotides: TGTGCCTGGAGTCGGGGGCCACTAGCGGGGGGCAATGAGCAGTTCTTC. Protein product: CAWSRGPLAGGNEQFF.

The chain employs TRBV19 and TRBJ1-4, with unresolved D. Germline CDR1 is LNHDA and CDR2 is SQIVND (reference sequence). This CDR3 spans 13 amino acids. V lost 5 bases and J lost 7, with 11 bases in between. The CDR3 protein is CASSPGGIEKLFF. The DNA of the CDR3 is TGTGCCAGTAGTCCCGGAGGAATTGAAAAACTGTTTTTT. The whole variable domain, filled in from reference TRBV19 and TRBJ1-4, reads DGGITQSPKYLFRKEGQNVTLSCEQNLNHDAMYWYRQDPGQGLRLIYYSQIVNDFQKGDIAEGYSVSREKKESFPLTVTSAQKNPTAFYLCASSPGGIEKLFFGSGTQLSVL.

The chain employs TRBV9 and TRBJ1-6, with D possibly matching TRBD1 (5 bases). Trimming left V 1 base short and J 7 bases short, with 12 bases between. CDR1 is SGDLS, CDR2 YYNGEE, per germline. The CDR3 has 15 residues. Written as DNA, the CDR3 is TGTGCCAGCAGCGTAAACGACAGAGTAAATTCACCCCTCCACTTT. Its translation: CASSVNDRVNSPLHF.

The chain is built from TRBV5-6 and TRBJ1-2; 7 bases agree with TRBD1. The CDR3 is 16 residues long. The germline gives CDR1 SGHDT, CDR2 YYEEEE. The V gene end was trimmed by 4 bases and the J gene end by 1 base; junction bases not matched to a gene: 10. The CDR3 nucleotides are TGTGCCAGCAGCCTAAGACAGGGAGGCGGTAACTATGGCTACACCTTC. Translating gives CASSLRQGGGNYGYTF.

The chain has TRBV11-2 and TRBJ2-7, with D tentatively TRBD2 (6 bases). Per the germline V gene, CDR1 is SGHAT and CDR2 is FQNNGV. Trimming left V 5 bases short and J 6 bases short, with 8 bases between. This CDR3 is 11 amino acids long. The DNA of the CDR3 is TGTGCCAGCAGCCCCGGGGGCGAGCAGTACTTC. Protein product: CASSPGGEQYF.

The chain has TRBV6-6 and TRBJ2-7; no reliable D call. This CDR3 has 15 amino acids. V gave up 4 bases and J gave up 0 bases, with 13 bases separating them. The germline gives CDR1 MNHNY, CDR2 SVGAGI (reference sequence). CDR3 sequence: CASSLTRLSSYEQYF. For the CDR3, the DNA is TGTGCCAGCAGTTTAACCAGGCTTAGCTCCTACGAGCAGTACTTC.

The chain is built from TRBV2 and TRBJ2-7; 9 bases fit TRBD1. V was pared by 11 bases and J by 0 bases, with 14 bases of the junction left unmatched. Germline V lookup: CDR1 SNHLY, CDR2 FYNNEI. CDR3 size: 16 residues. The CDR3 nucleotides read TGTGCCTCATGTTACGACAGGGGGTTTAGCTCCTACGAGCAGTACTTC. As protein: CASCYDRGFSSYEQYF.

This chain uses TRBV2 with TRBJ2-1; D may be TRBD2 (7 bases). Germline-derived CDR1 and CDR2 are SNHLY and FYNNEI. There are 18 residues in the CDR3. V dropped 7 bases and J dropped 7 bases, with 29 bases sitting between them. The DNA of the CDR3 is TGTGCCAGCATTCGGGTGGGGGGCGTCGGGAGGTCATCTAATGAGCAGTTCTTC. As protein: CASIRVGGVGRSSNEQFF.

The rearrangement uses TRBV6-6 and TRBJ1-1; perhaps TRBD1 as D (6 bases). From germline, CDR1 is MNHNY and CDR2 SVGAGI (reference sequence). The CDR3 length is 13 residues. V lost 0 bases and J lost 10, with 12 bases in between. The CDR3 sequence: CASSYSAGARAFF. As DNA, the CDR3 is TGTGCCAGCAGTTACTCGGCGGGGGCGAGAGCTTTCTTT.

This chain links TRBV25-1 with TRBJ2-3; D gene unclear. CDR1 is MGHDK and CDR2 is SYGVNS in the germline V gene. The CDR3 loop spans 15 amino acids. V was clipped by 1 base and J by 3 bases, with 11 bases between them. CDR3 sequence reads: CASSESVGKTDTQYF. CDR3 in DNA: TGTGCCAGCAGTGAATCGGTGGGAAAGACAGATACGCAGTATTTT.

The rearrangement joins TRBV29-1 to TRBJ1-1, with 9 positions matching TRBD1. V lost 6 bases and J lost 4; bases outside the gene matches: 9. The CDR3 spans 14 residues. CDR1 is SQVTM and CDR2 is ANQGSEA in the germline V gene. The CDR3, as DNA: TGCAGCGTCGCCGGACAGGGGCCGGGCACTGAAGCTTTCTTT. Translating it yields CSVAGQGPGTEAFF.

CDR3 coding DNA: TGCGCCAGCAGTGGAGACAGTCAAACCGAGCAGTACTTC. Its translation: CASSGDSQTEQYF. This sequence joins TRBV10-1 and TRBJ2-7, with D maybe TRBD1 (5 bases). In germline, CDR1 is WNHNN, CDR2 SYGVQD (reference sequence). The CDR3 has 13 residues. The V end lost 4 bases, the J end lost 6 bases, and 13 bases lay between the germline ends.

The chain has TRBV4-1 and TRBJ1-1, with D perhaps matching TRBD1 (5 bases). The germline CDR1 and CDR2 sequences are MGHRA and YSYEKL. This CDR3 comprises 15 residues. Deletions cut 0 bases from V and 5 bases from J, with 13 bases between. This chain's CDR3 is CASSQDHGAWTEAFF. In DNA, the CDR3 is TGCGCCAGCAGCCAAGATCATGGGGCTTGGACTGAAGCTTTCTTT.

CDR3 nucleotides: TGTGCCAGTAGTATAGCATCGGGCGCCGGGGAGCTGTTTTTT. Encoded protein: CASSIASGAGELFF. The chain couples TRBV19 to TRBJ2-2; D call uncertain. Germline values: CDR1 LNHDA, CDR2 SQIVND (reference sequence). The V end lost 1 base, the J end lost 6 bases, and 9 bases lay between the germline ends. This CDR3 region has 14 residues.

The CDR3 sequence is CASSLWSSGTSYEQYF. CDR3 sequence (DNA): TGCGCCAGCAGCTTGTGGTCGAGCGGGACCTCCTACGAGCAGTACTTC. V and J are TRBV5-1 and TRBJ2-7; 7 bases are a match to TRBD2. V shed 1 base and J 0 bases; nucleotides not matched to a gene: 7. Germline-derived CDR1 and CDR2 are SGHRS and YFSETQ. The CDR3 spans 16 residues.